The 20 T cell receptor beta chains below all came from one sample that was sequenced in a study of CD8 T cells in ankylosing spondylitis. TCRdb redid the calling of the 5' RACE reads with MiXCR, one entry per CDR3 protein. The table lists a few hundred thousand distinct CDR3 sequences, 20% of them singletons, with 10% to 15% in the top ten. The sample taken for sequencing was blood, either unsorted or a sorted T cell fraction (not recorded which). These receptors originate from a male donor with ankylosing spondylitis or in good health (not recorded which).

This clonotype was seen at least ten times. This chain uses TRBV12-3 or TRBV12-4 with TRBJ1-5; tentative D call: TRBD1 (5 bases). Between the trimmed V and J ends, which lost 8 bases and 6 bases, there was a span of 20 bases. The CDR3 covers 15 residues. The CDR3 reads CASPQGQGRGQPQHF. DNA of the CDR3: TGTGCCAGCCCCCAAGGTCAGGGTAGGGGTCAGCCCCAGCATTTT.

At least ten counts were recorded for this clonotype. The V call is TRBV12-3 or TRBV12-4, the J call TRBJ2-5, with TRBD1 matching 8 bases. V was clipped by 5 bases and J by 0 bases; unmatched bases: 20. This CDR3 comprises 20 residues. The CDR3 DNA is TGTGCCAGCAGTCAGAGAAACGGAGGACAGGGAAACATTTACCAAGAGACCCAGTACTTC. This codes for CASSQRNGGQGNIYQETQYF.

V usage is TRBV12-3 or TRBV12-4 and J usage is TRBJ2-1; the match to TRBD2 covers 7 bases. CDR3 size: 15 residues. V gave up 3 bases and J gave up 8 bases; unmatched junction bases: 10. The chain's CDR3 is CASSFFGLGVHEQFF. The CDR3 DNA follows: TGTGCCAGCAGTTTTTTTGGACTAGGTGTGCATGAGCAGTTCTTC.

In its sample, this clonotype was seen a few times. The rearrangement uses TRBV2 and TRBJ2-3; TRBD2 aligns across 13 bases. Trimming at V came to 5 bases and at J to 5 bases, leaving 7 bases not matched to a gene. Germline V gene lookup returns CDR1 SNHLY and CDR2 FYNNEI. The CDR3 has 16 amino acids. CDR3 bases: TGTGCCAGCAGTCAACAACTAGCGGGGGGGCAAGATACGCAGTATTTT. It is translated as CASSQQLAGGQDTQYF.

The chain combines TRBV6-2 or TRBV6-3 with TRBJ2-7; D is undetermined. V dropped 7 bases and J dropped 2 bases, with 12 bases sitting between them. The CDR3 is made up of 13 amino acids. Germline assignment: CDR1 MNHEY and CDR2 SVGEGT. DNA of the CDR3: TGTGCCAGCACAAAGAGTTACACCTACGAGCAGTACTTC. The encoded protein is CASTKSYTYEQYF.

The chain carries TRBV27 and TRBJ2-7; D may be TRBD2 (5 bases). The V end was cut by 2 bases, the J end by 3 bases, with 8 bases between. The V gene's germline CDR1 is MNHEY and CDR2 SMNVEV (reference sequence). CDR3 length: 13 amino acids. The CDR3 nucleotides read TGTGCCAGCAGTTTAGGGGAGTACTACGAGCAGTACTTC. Encoded protein: CASSLGEYYEQYF.

This chain joins TRBV9 and TRBJ2-3; 9 bases align to TRBD2. CDR1 SGDLS and CDR2 YYNGEE come from the germline V gene. CDR3 length: 15 amino acids. J was trimmed by 0 bases and V by 3 bases; bases with no gene match: 2. Here the CDR3 reads CASSGLAVSTDTQYF. In DNA, the CDR3 is TGTGCCAGCAGCGGACTAGCGGTTAGCACAGATACGCAGTATTTT.

As to this clonotype: A read error may account for a junction end that differs from germline. CDR3 bases: TGTGCCAGCAGTTACCCAGAAACCGGGAGCCTAAGCTCCTACAATGAGCAGCTCTTC. It yields the protein CASSYPETGSLSSYNEQLF. The rearrangement joins TRBV6-5 to TRBJ2-1, with a tentative D call TRBD2 (6 bases). This CDR3 has 19 residues. CDR1 and CDR2 from the germline V gene are MNHEY and SVGAGI.

This clonotype has only a few counts. The chain carries TRBV5-1 and TRBJ1-5; 11 positions match TRBD1. This CDR3 has 14 amino acids. Germline CDR1 SGHRS, CDR2 YFSETQ. The J segment lost 6 bases and the V segment lost 4 bases, leaving 3 bases of the junction unmatched. The CDR3 sequence: CASSTGTGGQPQHF. Written as DNA, the CDR3 is TGCGCCAGCAGCACGGGGACAGGGGGTCAGCCCCAGCATTTT.

This clonotype has just a few counts. V and J are TRBV4-2 and TRBJ2-7, with D hard to call. The CDR3 runs 13 residues. V lost 1 base and J 2 bases, leaving 6 bases between the germline ends. Looked up from germline, CDR1 is LGHNA and CDR2 is YNFKEQ. The CDR3 nucleotides read TGTGCCAGCAGCCAAGGTTCGGCCTACGAGCAGTACTTC. It encodes CASSQGSAYEQYF.

The gene calls are TRBV18 and TRBJ1-5, with D hard to call. The V gene lost 3 bases and the J gene lost 7 bases, with 7 bases spanning the gap. The CDR3 spans 12 residues. Germline CDR1 KGHSH, CDR2 LQKENI. The CDR3 here is CASSPVGQPQHF. The CDR3 DNA reads TGTGCCAGCTCACCGGTTGGGCAGCCCCAGCATTTT. Combining the CDR3 with reference TRBV18 and TRBJ1-5 gives the whole variable domain NAGVMQNPRHLVRRRGQEARLRCSPMKGHSHVYWYRQLPEEGLKFMVYLQKENIIDESGMPKERFSAEFPKEGPSILRIQQVVRGDSAAYFCASSPVGQPQHFGDGTRLSIL.

There are a few counts of this clonotype. The V and J genes are TRBV12-3 or TRBV12-4 and TRBJ2-3; D gene uncertain. CDR3 length: 12 amino acids. V was clipped by 6 bases and J by 6 bases, with 10 bases between them. CDR3 region: CASSPPQDTQYF. Written as DNA, the CDR3 is TGTGCCAGCAGCCCTCCTCAGGATACGCAGTATTTT.

J is TRBJ2-3 and V is TRBV10-2; 9 bases fit TRBD2. The CDR3 length is 15 residues. J lost 5 bases, V lost 4 bases, and 7 bases had no gene match. Germline V gene data show CDR1 as WSHSY and CDR2 as SAAADI. CDR3 sequence reads: CASSASLAGEDTQYF. The CDR3 DNA reads TGCGCCAGCAGTGCCTCACTAGCGGGTGAAGATACGCAGTATTTT.

This clonotype was seen a handful of times. This rearrangement joins TRBV4-1 to TRBJ2-7, with unresolved D. Trimming cost V 2 bases and J 0 bases, with 8 bases left between them. This CDR3 has 14 amino acids. The germline V gene has CDR1 MGHRA and CDR2 YSYEKL. Here the CDR3 reads CASSQTASSYEQYF. The DNA of the CDR3 is TGCGCCAGCAGCCAAACGGCGAGCTCCTACGAGCAGTACTTC.

The rearrangement uses TRBV24-1 and TRBJ2-1, with TRBD1 matching 8 bases. CDR3 length: 14 residues. The germline V gene encodes CDR1 KGHDR and CDR2 SFDVKD. After removal of 4 bases from V and 3 bases from J, the junction contained 1 base not matched to a gene. CDR3 protein: CATSEQGDYNEQFF. The CDR3 DNA sequence: TGTGCCACCAGTGAACAGGGGGACTACAATGAGCAGTTCTTC.

The chain links TRBV10-3 to TRBJ2-1, with 10 bases lining up with TRBD1. The CDR3 has 15 residues. V shed 4 bases and J 4 bases; nucleotides not matched to a gene: 4. CDR1 and CDR2 from the germline V gene are ENHRY and SYGVKD. CDR3 residues: CAISVGDRGYNEQFF. The CDR3, as DNA: TGTGCCATCAGTGTGGGGGACAGGGGATACAATGAGCAGTTCTTC.

This chain links TRBV3-1 with TRBJ2-3, with D possibly being TRBD2 (6 bases). Germline V CDR1 and CDR2: LGHDT, YNNKEL (reference sequence). The germline V and J ends were trimmed by 1 base and 1 base, with 12 bases remaining between them. This CDR3 has 16 amino acids. CDR3 loop: CASSQVPASGTDTQYF. CDR3 in DNA: TGTGCCAGCAGCCAAGTTCCTGCTAGCGGCACAGATACGCAGTATTTT.

The V gene is TRBV7-9, the J gene TRBJ2-3; weak D call: TRBD1 (5 bases). The V gene's germline CDR1 is SEHNR and CDR2 FQNEAQ (reference sequence). Trimming shortened V by 5 bases and J by 0 bases, and 9 bases separated the two germline ends. The CDR3 extends over 14 amino acids. The CDR3 loop is CASSHSGSTDTQYF. The CDR3 DNA follows: TGTGCCAGCAGCCATTCAGGGAGCACAGATACGCAGTATTTT.

The chain joins TRBV6-4 to TRBJ2-3; 13 bases fit TRBD2. CDR1 MRHNA and CDR2 SNTAGT come from the germline V gene. The CDR3 consists of 15 residues. After removal of 3 bases from V and 6 bases from J, the junction contained 3 bases not matched to a gene. CDR3 DNA: TGTGCCAGCAGTGAACTAGCGGGGGGGCTCGATACGCAGTATTTT. This sequence encodes CASSELAGGLDTQYF.

The chain uses TRBV4-1 and TRBJ2-5; D ambiguous. This CDR3 has 14 amino acids. V was pared by 0 bases and J by 1 base, with 6 bases between. The V gene's germline CDR1 is MGHRA and CDR2 YSYEKL. The CDR3 DNA follows: TGCGCCAGCAGCCAAGAGGCCTCCCAAGAGACCCAGTACTTC. It translates to CASSQEASQETQYF.